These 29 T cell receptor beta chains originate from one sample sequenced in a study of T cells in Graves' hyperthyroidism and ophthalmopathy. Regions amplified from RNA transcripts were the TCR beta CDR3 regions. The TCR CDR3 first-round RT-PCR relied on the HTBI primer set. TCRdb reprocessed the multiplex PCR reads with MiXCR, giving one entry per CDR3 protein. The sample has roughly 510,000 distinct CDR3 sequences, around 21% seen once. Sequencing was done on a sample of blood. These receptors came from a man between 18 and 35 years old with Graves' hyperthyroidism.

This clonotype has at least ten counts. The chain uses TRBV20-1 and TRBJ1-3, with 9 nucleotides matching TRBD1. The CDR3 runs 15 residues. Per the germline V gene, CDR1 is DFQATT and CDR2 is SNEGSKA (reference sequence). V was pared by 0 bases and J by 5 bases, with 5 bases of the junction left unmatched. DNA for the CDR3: TGCAGTGCTAGAGATTACAGGGGGCGTCGAAACACCATATATTTT. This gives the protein CSARDYRGRRNTIYF.

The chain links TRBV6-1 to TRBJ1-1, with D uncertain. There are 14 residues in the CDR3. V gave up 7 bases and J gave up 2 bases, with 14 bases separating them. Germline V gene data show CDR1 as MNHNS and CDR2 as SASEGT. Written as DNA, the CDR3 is TGTGCCAGCATCATCACTTTATATAACACTGAAGCTTTCTTT. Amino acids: CASIITLYNTEAFF.

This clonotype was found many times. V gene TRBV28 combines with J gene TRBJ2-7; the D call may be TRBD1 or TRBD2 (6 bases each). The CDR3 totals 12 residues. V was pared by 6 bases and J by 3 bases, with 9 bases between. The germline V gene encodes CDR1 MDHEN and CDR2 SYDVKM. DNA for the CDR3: TGTGCCAGCAGCGGAGGGGGCTACGAGCAGTACTTC. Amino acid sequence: CASSGGGYEQYF.

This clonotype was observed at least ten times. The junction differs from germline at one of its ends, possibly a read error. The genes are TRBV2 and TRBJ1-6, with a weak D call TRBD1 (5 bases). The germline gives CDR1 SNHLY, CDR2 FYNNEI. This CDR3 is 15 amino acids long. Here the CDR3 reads CANSRTSSYNSPLHF. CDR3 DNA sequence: TGTGCCAACAGTCGGACAAGCTCCTATAATTCACCCCTCCACTTT.

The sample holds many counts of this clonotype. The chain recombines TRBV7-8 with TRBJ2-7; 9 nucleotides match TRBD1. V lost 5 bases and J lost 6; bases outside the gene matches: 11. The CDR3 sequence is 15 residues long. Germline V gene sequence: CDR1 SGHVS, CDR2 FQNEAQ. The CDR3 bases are TGTGCCAGCAGCAGACCGGGACAGGGTATCAGCGAGCAGTACTTC. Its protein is CASSRPGQGISEQYF.

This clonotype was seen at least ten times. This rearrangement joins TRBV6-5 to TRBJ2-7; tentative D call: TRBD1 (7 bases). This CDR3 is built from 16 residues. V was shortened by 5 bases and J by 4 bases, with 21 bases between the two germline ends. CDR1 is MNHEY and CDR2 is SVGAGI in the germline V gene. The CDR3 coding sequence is TGTGCCAGCAGTCGCCAGCAGGGGGGTGAGGGATACGAGCAGTACTTC. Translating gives CASSRQQGGEGYEQYF.

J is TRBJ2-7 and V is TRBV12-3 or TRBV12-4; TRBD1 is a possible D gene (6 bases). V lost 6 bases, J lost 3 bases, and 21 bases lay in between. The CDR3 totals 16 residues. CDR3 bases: TGTGCCAGCAGACTAGGGGGTGGGGACCCTAGCTACGAGCAGTACTTC. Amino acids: CASRLGGGDPSYEQYF.

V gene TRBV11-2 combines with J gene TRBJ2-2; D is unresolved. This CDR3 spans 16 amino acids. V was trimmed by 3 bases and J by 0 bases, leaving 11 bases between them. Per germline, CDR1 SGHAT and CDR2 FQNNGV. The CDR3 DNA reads TGTGCCAGCAGCTTCGGACGGCCCCCGAACACCGGGGAGCTGTTTTTT. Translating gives CASSFGRPPNTGELFF. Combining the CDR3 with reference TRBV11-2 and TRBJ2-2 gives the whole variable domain EAGVAQSPRYKIIEKRQSVAFWCNPISGHATLYWYQQILGQGPKLLIQFQNNGVVDDSQLPKDRFSAERLKGVDSTLKIQPAKLEDSAVYLCASSFGRPPNTGELFFGEGSRLTVL.

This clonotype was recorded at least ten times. CDR3 amino acids: CASSAGQPIHYGYTF. The CDR3, as DNA: TGTGCCAGCAGTGCTGGACAGCCGATCCACTATGGCTACACCTTC. The rearrangement uses TRBV27 and TRBJ1-2; D might be TRBD1 (6 bases). Germline CDR1 and CDR2: MNHEY and SMNVEV (reference sequence). The length of the CDR3 is 15 residues. V lost 5 bases to trimming and J lost 3 bases, with 16 bases between them.

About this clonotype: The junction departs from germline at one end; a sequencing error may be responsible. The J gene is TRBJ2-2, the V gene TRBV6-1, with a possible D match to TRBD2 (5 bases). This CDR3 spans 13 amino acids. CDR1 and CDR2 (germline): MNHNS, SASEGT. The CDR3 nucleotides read TGTGCCAGCAGTCCCGTTGGCGCCGGGGAGCTGGTTTTT. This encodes CASSPVGAGELVF.

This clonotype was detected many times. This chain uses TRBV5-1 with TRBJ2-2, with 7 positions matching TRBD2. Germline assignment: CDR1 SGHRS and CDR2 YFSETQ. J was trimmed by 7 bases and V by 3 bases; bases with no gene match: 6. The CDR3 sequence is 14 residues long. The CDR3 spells CASSWDGGNGELFF. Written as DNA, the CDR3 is TGCGCCAGCAGCTGGGACGGGGGGAACGGGGAGCTGTTTTTT.

The CDR3 DNA sequence: TGTGCCAGCTCTAGGAGTCAAACGATCGGCGAGCAGTACTTC. Residues: CASSRSQTIGEQYF. The chain couples TRBV2 to TRBJ2-7; no firm D call. This CDR3 is built from 14 residues. The germline V and J ends were trimmed by 8 bases and 6 bases, with 20 bases remaining between them. The germline V gene has CDR1 SNHLY and CDR2 FYNNEI.

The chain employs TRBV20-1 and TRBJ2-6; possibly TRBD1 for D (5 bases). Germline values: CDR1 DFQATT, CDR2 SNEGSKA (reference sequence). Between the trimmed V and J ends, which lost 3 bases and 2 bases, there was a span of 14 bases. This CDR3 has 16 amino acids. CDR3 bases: TGCAGTGCTAGTAAGGGGTTGTTCGCTGGGGCCAACGTCCTGACTTTC. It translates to CSASKGLFAGANVLTF.

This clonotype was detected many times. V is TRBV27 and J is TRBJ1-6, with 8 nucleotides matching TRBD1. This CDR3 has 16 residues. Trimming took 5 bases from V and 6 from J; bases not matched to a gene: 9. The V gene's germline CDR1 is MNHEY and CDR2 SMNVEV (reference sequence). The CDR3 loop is CASSPHHRGFNSPLHF. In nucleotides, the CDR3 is TGTGCCAGCAGTCCACACCACAGGGGGTTTAATTCACCCCTCCACTTT.

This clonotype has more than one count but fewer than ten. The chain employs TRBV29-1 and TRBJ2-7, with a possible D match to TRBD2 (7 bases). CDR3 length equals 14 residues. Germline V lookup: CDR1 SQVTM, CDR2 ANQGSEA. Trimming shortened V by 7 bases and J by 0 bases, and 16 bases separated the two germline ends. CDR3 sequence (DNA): TGCAGCGCCGAGGGCGGGGGCACCTCCTACGAGCAGTACTTC. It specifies CSAEGGGTSYEQYF.

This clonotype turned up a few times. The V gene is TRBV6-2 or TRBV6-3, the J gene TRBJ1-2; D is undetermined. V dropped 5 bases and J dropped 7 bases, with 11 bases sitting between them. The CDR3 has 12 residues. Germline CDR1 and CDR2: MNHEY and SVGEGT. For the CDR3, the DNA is TGTGCCAGCAGTCAATACAGAGGTGGCTACACCTTC. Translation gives CASSQYRGGYTF.

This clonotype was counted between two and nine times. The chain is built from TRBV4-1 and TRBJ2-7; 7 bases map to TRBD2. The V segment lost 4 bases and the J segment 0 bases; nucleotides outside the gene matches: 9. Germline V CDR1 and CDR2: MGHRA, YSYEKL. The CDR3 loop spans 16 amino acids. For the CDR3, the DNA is TGCGCCAGCAGCCGCTTCGGGGGAGGGGACTCCTACGAGCAGTACTTC. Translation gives CASSRFGGGDSYEQYF.

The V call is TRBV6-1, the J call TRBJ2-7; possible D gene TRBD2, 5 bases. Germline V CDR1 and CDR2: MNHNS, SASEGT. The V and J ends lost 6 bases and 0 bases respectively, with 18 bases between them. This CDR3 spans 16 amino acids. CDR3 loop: CASSPRLEGSSYEQYF. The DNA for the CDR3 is TGTGCCAGCAGCCCTAGACTGGAAGGGAGCTCCTACGAGCAGTACTTC.

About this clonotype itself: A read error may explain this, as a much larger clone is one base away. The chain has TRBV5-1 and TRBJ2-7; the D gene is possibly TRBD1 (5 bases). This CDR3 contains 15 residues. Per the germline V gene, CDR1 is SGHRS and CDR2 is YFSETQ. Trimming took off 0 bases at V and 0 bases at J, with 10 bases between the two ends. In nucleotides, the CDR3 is TGCGCCAGCAGCTTGGGGACAATCCTCTCCTACGAGCAGTACTTC. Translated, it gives CASSLGTILSYEQYF.

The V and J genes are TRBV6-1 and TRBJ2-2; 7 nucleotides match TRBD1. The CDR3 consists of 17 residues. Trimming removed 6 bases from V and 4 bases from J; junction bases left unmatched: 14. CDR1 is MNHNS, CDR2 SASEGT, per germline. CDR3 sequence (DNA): TGTGCCAGCAGCCAAGGGGGCACATTGTGGGGCACCGGGGAGCTGTTTTTT. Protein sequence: CASSQGGTLWGTGELFF.

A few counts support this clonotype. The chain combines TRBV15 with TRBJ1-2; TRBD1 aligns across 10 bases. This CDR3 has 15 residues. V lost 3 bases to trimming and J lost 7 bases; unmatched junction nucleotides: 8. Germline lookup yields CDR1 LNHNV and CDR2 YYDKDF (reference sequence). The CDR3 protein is CATSSDPTGGIGYTF. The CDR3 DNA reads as TGTGCCACCAGCAGTGACCCGACAGGGGGCATTGGCTACACCTTC.

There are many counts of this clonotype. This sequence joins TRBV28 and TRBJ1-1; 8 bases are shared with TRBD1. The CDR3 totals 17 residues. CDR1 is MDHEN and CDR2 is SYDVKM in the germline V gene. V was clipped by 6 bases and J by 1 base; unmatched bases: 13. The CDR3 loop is CASRMTGAGNGNTEAFF. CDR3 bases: TGTGCCAGCAGAATGACAGGGGCCGGCAACGGGAACACTGAAGCTTTCTTT. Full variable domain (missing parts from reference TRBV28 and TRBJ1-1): DVKVTQSSRYLVKRTGEKVFLECVQDMDHENMFWYRQDPGLGLRLIYFSYDVKMKEKGDIPEGYSVSREKKERFSLILESASTNQTSMYLCASRMTGAGNGNTEAFFGQGTRLTVV.

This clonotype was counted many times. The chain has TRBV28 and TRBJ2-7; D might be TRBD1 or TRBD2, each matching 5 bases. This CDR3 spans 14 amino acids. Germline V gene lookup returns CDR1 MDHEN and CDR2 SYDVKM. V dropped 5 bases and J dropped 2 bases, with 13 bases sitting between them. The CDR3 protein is CASSPGTVTYEQYF. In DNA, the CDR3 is TGTGCCAGCAGTCCCGGGACCGTGACCTACGAGCAGTACTTC.

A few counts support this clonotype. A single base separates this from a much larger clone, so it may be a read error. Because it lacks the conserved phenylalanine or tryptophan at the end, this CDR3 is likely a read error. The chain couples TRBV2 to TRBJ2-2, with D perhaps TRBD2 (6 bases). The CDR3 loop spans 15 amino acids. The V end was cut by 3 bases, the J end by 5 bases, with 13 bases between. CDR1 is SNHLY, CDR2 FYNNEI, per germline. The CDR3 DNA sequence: TGTGCCAGCAGTGAGGCCACCCGGGGGACCGGGGAGCTGTTTTTG. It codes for CASSEATRGTGELFL.

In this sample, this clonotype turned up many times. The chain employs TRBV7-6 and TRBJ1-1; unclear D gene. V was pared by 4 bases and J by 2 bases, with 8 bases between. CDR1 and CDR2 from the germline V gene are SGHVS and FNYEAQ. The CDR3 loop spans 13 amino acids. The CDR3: CASSSEVNTEAFF. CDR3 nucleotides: TGTGCCAGCAGCTCGGAGGTAAACACTGAAGCTTTCTTT.

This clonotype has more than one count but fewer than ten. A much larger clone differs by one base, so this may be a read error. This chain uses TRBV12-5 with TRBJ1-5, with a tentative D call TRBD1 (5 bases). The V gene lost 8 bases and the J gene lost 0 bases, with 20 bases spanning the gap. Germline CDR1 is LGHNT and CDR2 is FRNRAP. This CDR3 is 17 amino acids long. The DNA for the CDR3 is TGTGCTAGTAGACCCGGGCAGGGAATAAATAGCAATCAGCCCCAGCATTTT. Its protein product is CASRPGQGINSNQPQHF.

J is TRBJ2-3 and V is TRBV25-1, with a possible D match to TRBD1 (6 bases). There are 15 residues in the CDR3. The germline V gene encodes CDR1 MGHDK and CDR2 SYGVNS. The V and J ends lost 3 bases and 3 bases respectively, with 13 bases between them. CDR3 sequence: CASSDVRGVTDTQYF. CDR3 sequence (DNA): TGTGCCAGCAGTGACGTCAGGGGTGTTACAGATACGCAGTATTTT.

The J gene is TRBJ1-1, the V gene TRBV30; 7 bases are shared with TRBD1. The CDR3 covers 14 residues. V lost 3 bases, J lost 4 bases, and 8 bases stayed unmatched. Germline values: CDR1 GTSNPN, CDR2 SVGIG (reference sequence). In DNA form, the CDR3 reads TGTGCCTGGAGCCCCTCCACAGGGGCCACTGAAGCTTTCTTT. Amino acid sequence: CAWSPSTGATEAFF.

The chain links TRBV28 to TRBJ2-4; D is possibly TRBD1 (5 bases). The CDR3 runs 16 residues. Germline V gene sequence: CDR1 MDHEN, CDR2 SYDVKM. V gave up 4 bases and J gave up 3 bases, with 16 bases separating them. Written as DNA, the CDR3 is TGTGCCAGCAGTTCCCCTCTCTTGACAGTCAAAAACATTCAGTACTTC. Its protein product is CASSSPLLTVKNIQYF.